This T cell receptor (beta chain) is from a study of response to subunit inactivated influenza vaccine. Each CDR3 protein is one row after TCRdb ran MiXCR on the RT-PCR reads. The sample consists of about 620,000 distinct CDR3 sequences, 10% to 15% of them appearing once. Note on this clonotype: Its antigen is undetermined.

This CDR3 region has 13 residues. With 8 bases clipped from V and 8 bases from J, the junction kept 9 bases outside the gene matches. Germline values: CDR1 MNHEY, CDR2 SMNVEV (reference sequence). Broader study findings: With each seasonal influenza vaccination, the authors suggested, few new T cells are recruited.

The rearrangement uses TRBV27 and TRBJ1-2; 9 bases agree with TRBD1. Material: PBMCs from blood, obtained on the day of vaccination. This sequence originates from a man aged 45-65 years who received an inactivated influenza vaccine. In DNA form, the CDR3 reads TGTGCCAGCGGGGCACAGGGGGCGAACGGCTACACCTTC. Amino acid sequence: CASGAQGANGYTF.